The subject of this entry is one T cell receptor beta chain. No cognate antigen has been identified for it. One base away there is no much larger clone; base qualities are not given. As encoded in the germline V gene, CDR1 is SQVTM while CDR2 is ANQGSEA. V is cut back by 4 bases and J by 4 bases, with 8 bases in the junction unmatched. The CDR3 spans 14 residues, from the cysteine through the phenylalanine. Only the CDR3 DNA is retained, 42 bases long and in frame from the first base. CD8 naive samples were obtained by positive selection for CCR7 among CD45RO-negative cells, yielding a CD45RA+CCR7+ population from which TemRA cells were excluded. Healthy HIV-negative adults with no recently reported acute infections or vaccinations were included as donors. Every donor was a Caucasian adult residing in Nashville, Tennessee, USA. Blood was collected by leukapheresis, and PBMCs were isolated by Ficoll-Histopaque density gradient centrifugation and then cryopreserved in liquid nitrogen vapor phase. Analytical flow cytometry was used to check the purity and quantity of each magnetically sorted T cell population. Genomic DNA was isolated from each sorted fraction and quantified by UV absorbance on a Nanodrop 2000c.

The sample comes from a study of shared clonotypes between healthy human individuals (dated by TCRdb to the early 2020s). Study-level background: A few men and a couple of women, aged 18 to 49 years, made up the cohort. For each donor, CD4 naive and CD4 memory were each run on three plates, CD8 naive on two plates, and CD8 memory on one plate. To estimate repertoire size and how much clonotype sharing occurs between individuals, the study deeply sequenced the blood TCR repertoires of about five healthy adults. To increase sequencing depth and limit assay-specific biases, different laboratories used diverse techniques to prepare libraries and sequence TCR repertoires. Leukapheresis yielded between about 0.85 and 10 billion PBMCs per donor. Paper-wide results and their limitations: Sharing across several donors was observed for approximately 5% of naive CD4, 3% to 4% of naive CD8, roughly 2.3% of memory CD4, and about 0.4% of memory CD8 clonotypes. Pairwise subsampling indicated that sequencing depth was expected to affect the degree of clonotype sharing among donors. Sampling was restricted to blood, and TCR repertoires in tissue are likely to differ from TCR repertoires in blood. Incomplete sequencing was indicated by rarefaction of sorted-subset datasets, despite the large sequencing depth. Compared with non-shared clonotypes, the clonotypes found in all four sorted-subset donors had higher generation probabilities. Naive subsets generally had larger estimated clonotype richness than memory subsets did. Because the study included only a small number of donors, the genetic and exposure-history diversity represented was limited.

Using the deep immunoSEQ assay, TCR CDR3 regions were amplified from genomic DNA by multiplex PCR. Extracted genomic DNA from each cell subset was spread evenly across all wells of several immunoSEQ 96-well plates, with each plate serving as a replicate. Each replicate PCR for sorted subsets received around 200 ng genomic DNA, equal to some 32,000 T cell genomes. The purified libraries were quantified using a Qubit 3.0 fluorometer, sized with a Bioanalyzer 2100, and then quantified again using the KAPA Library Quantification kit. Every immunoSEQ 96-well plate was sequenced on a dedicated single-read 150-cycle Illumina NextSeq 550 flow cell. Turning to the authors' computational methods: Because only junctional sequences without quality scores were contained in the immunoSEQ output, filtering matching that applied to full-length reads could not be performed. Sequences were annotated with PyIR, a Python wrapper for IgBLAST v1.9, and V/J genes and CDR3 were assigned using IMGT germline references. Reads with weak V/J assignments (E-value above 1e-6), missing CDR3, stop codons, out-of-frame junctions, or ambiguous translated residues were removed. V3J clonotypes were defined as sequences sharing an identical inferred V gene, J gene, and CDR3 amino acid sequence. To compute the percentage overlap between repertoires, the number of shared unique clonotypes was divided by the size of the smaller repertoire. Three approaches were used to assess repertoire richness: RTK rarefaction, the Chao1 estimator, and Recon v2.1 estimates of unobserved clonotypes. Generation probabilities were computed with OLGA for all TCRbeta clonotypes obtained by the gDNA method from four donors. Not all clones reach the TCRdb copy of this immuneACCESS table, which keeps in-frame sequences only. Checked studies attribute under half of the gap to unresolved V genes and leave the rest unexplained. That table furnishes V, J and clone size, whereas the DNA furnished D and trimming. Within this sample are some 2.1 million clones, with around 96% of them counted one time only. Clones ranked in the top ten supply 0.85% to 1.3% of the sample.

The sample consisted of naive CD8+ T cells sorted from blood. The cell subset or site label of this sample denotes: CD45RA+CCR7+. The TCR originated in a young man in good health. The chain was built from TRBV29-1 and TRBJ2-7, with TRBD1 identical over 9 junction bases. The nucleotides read TGCAGCGTTGTCGGGACAGGGTTTGGGTACGAGCAGTACTTC. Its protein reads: CSVVGTGFGYEQYF.